The 32 T cell receptor beta chains listed next were all sequenced from one sample in a study of OX40 agonist ivuxolimab in advanced cancers. The method was immunoSEQ multiplex PCR; TCRdb's version includes in-frame clones alone and lacks a portion of them. The table has about 67,000 clones, 80% to 90% seen once; the top ten hold 2% to 2.5%. The sequences come from CD4+ or CD8+ T cells sorted from blood, collected in a trial of the OX40 agonist ivuxolimab. Receptors were obtained from an adult with an advanced solid tumor such as melanoma, head and neck, liver or kidney cancer.

V gene TRBV4-3 combines with J gene TRBJ1-2, with D tentatively TRBD1 (6 bases). CDR3 length: 16 amino acids. Germline V CDR1 and CDR2: LGHNA, YSLEER. Trimming took 2 bases from V and 2 from J, leaving 15 bases between them. For the CDR3, the DNA is TGCGCCAGCAGCCAATCCCAAAGGGGGGTAAACTATGGCTACACCTTC. Encoded protein: CASSQSQRGVNYGYTF.

The CDR3 spells CASSVILNIQYF. CDR3 DNA sequence: TGTGCCAGCAGCGTCATATTAAACATTCAGTACTTC. V usage is TRBV7-2 and J usage is TRBJ2-4, with D hard to call. This CDR3 is built from 12 residues. V was clipped by 5 bases and J by 6 bases, with 8 bases between them. Looked up from germline, CDR1 is SGHTA and CDR2 is FQGNSA.

V usage is TRBV29-1 and J usage is TRBJ2-7, with 9 bases fitting TRBD1. Germline V lookup: CDR1 SQVTM, CDR2 ANQGSEA. Trimming took 0 bases from V and 5 from J; bases not matched to a gene: 5. The CDR3 spans 14 residues. The CDR3: CSVEDRDRVHEQYF. CDR3 bases: TGCAGCGTTGAAGATAGGGACAGGGTCCACGAGCAGTACTTC.

This chain links TRBV28 with TRBJ2-1, with D unresolved. This CDR3 comprises 18 residues. V lost 2 bases, J lost 7 bases, and 24 bases lay in between. Germline CDR1 MDHEN, CDR2 SYDVKM. The CDR3 region is CASSLAPLVGVGKNEQFF. In DNA form, the CDR3 reads TGTGCCAGCAGTTTAGCCCCCCTCGTAGGAGTTGGAAAGAATGAGCAGTTCTTC.

The chain links TRBV28 to TRBJ1-1; D perhaps matches TRBD1 (6 bases). The CDR3 is made up of 11 amino acids. V was cut by 5 bases and J by 11 bases, with 12 bases left in between. CDR1 and CDR2 (germline): MDHEN, SYDVKM. The CDR3 DNA reads TGTGCCAGCAGTCACGCTAGGGGGGCTTTCTTT. Residues: CASSHARGAFF.

This chain uses TRBV5-5 with TRBJ2-1; D gene uncertain. The V gene lost 7 bases and the J gene lost 0 bases, with 17 bases spanning the gap. CDR1 is SGHKS and CDR2 is YYEKEE in the germline V gene (reference sequence). The CDR3 sequence is 16 residues long. CDR3 DNA sequence: TGTGCCAGCGAACCTCTGGGCACCCCCTCCTACAATGAGCAGTTCTTC. It codes for CASEPLGTPSYNEQFF.

The V call is TRBV6-5, the J call TRBJ1-1, with D unclear. Germline loops: CDR1 MNHEY, CDR2 SVGAGI. There are 14 residues in the CDR3. V lost 2 bases and J 4 bases, leaving 11 bases between the germline ends. The CDR3 loop reads CASSYDQSITEAFF. CDR3 DNA: TGTGCCAGCAGTTACGACCAGAGTATCACTGAAGCTTTCTTT.

The chain links TRBV28 to TRBJ2-5; a possible D gene is TRBD2 (5 bases). CDR3 length: 14 residues. Germline V lookup: CDR1 MDHEN, CDR2 SYDVKM. Deletions cut 7 bases from V and 1 base from J, with 13 bases between. This chain's CDR3 is CASTRDPLQETQYF. In nucleotides, the CDR3 is TGTGCCAGCACCCGGGATCCCCTCCAAGAGACCCAGTACTTC.

This clone is medium-sized in the sample. V is TRBV7-9 and J is TRBJ1-1; D gene ambiguous. Deletions cut 1 base from V and 1 base from J, with 7 bases between. Germline V CDR1 and CDR2: SEHNR, FQNEAQ (reference sequence). CDR3 length: 14 residues. The CDR3 region is CASSLDSWNTEAFF. Here the CDR3 DNA reads TGTGCCAGCAGCTTAGATAGCTGGAACACTGAAGCTTTCTTT.

The rearrangement uses TRBV5-6 and TRBJ1-6; D not resolved. Trimming left V 2 bases short and J 10 bases short, with 7 bases between. The CDR3 runs to 12 residues. Germline loops: CDR1 SGHDT, CDR2 YYEEEE. CDR3 DNA: TGTGCCAGCAGCTTCGCGGGGTCACCCCTCCACTTT. Protein product: CASSFAGSPLHF.

V is TRBV7-8 and J is TRBJ2-2, with unresolved D. This CDR3 spans 14 amino acids. Looked up from germline, CDR1 is SGHVS and CDR2 is FQNEAQ. Trimming took 2 bases from V and 1 from J, leaving 5 bases between them. The CDR3 nucleotides are TGTGCCAGCAGCTTAAACAGGAACACCGGGGAGCTGTTTTTT. Translated, it gives CASSLNRNTGELFF. The full variable domain, completed using reference TRBV7-8 and TRBJ2-2, is GAGVSQSPRYKVAKRGQDVALRCDPISGHVSLFWYQQALGQGPEFLTYFQNEAQLDKSGLPSDRFFAERPEGSVSTLKIQRTQQEDSAVYLCASSLNRNTGELFFGEGSRLTVL.

The chain combines TRBV28 with TRBJ2-2, with 14 bases that match TRBD2. Per germline, CDR1 MDHEN and CDR2 SYDVKM. V shed 3 bases, J shed 5 bases, and the junction held 8 bases outside the gene matches. This CDR3 has 18 amino acids. The CDR3 here is CASSFRRLAGGGTGELFF. CDR3 nucleotides: TGTGCCAGCAGTTTCCGCAGACTAGCGGGAGGGGGGACCGGGGAGCTGTTTTTT.

To note about this clone: Other nucleotide sequences from this sample produce the same CDR3. The genes are TRBV27 and TRBJ2-1, with 9 bases matching TRBD2. Germline CDR1 reads MNHEY; CDR2 reads SMNVEV (reference sequence). The CDR3 sequence is 15 residues long. J lost 7 bases, V lost 2 bases, and 6 bases had no gene match. The CDR3 coding sequence is TGTGCCAGCAGTTTAAGGCTAGCGGGGCTGAATGAGCAGTTCTTC. This codes for CASSLRLAGLNEQFF.

The chain has TRBV11-2 and TRBJ2-3; TRBD2 might be the D (7 bases). V lost 5 bases and J lost 4, with 19 bases in between. CDR3 length equals 16 residues. From germline, CDR1 is SGHAT and CDR2 FQNNGV. The CDR3 sequence is CASSLRPTGGSDTQYF. CDR3 nucleotide sequence: TGTGCCAGCAGCCTAAGACCTACGGGGGGCTCAGATACGCAGTATTTT. The full variable domain, rest sourced from reference TRBV11-2 and TRBJ2-3, is EAGVAQSPRYKIIEKRQSVAFWCNPISGHATLYWYQQILGQGPKLLIQFQNNGVVDDSQLPKDRFSAERLKGVDSTLKIQPAKLEDSAVYLCASSLRPTGGSDTQYFGPGTRLTVL.

This clone has only one observation. The V and J genes are TRBV9 and TRBJ2-7, with 9 bases identical to TRBD2. CDR3 length: 16 residues. V shed 0 bases, J shed 2 bases, and the junction held 6 bases outside the gene matches. Germline CDR1 and CDR2: SGDLS and YYNGEE. The CDR3 reads CASSVGRSGRTYEQYF. The CDR3 DNA reads TGTGCCAGCAGCGTAGGTCGGAGCGGGAGGACCTACGAGCAGTACTTC.

The chain employs TRBV19 and TRBJ2-3, with TRBD2 matching over 7 bases. Per the germline V gene, CDR1 is LNHDA and CDR2 is SQIVND (reference sequence). The CDR3 consists of 17 residues. V lost 3 bases, J lost 0 bases, and 9 bases stayed unmatched. As DNA, the CDR3 is TGTGCCAGTAGTATGGGGCTAGCGGCCCCTAGCACAGATACGCAGTATTTT. Protein: CASSMGLAAPSTDTQYF.

CDR3 protein: CASSPANYNSPLHF. CDR3 sequence (DNA): TGTGCCAGCAGCCCTGCGAACTATAATTCACCCCTCCACTTT. The chain couples TRBV7-2 to TRBJ1-6; D is uncertain. The CDR3 is 14 residues long. V shed 5 bases and J shed 3 bases, with 8 bases lying between them. Germline loops: CDR1 SGHTA, CDR2 FQGNSA.

The chain joins TRBV5-1 to TRBJ2-1; a weak D match, TRBD2 (5 bases). Trimming removed 3 bases at V and 4 bases at J, with 14 bases between. The CDR3 is 15 residues long. The germline gives CDR1 SGHRS, CDR2 YFSETQ. This chain's CDR3 is CASSSGSRAYNEQFF. CDR3 in DNA: TGCGCCAGCAGCTCGGGGAGTAGGGCGTACAATGAGCAGTTCTTC.

This clone was observed a few times. The V gene is TRBV14, the J gene TRBJ1-2, with no clear D. CDR1 and CDR2 (germline): SGHDN, FVKESK. The CDR3 sequence is 13 residues long. Trimming shortened V by 1 base and J by 3 bases, and 6 bases separated the two germline ends. The CDR3 loop reads CASSQVMYYGYTF. The CDR3 DNA is TGTGCCAGCAGCCAAGTAATGTACTATGGCTACACCTTC.

The chain is built from TRBV14 and TRBJ2-3, with 7 bases identical to TRBD1. Germline loops: CDR1 SGHDN, CDR2 FVKESK. The trim removed 4 bases at V and 5 bases at J, leaving 3 bases unmatched. This CDR3 spans 13 amino acids. The CDR3 sequence is CASSPQGIDTQYF. The CDR3 bases are TGTGCCAGCAGCCCACAGGGGATAGATACGCAGTATTTT.

This chain links TRBV28 with TRBJ2-7; 9 positions match TRBD2. CDR3 length: 13 amino acids. Per germline, CDR1 MDHEN and CDR2 SYDVKM. V was clipped by 6 bases and J by 3 bases; unmatched bases: 3. CDR3: CASRISGSYEQYF. DNA of the CDR3: TGTGCCAGCAGAATTAGCGGGAGCTACGAGCAGTACTTC.

This clone has a single count. The chain carries TRBV5-1 and TRBJ2-2; the D gene is possibly TRBD2 (6 bases). CDR3 size: 17 residues. CDR1 is SGHRS, CDR2 YFSETQ, per germline. With 1 base removed from V and 6 bases from J, the gap between germline ends came to 19 bases. The CDR3 region has the DNA TGCGCCAGCAGCTTGAGGGAGGCGTCCGAGAGGCCCGGGGAGCTGTTTTTT. It translates to CASSLREASERPGELFF. Variable domain in full (rest from reference TRBV5-1 and TRBJ2-2): KAGVTQTPRYLIKTRGQQVTLSCSPISGHRSVSWYQQTPGQGLQFLFEYFSETQRNKGNFPGRFSGRQFSNSRSEMNVSTLELGDSALYLCASSLREASERPGELFFGEGSRLTVL.

V is TRBV19 and J is TRBJ2-2; possibly TRBD1 for D (7 bases). V lost 4 bases to trimming and J lost 5 bases, with 17 bases between them. The V gene's germline CDR1 is LNHDA and CDR2 SQIVND (reference sequence). This CDR3 comprises 16 residues. DNA of the CDR3: TGTGCCAGTAGTACCCTGACAGGGCGGGGAACCGGGGAGCTGTTTTTT. This codes for CASSTLTGRGTGELFF.

The gene calls are TRBV28 and TRBJ1-2; D gene unclear. The CDR3 runs to 13 residues. V lost 8 bases and J lost 0, with 10 bases in between. Germline lookup yields CDR1 MDHEN and CDR2 SYDVKM. The CDR3 reads CASRKSANYGYTF. The DNA of the CDR3 is TGTGCCAGCCGAAAGAGTGCTAACTATGGCTACACCTTC.

J is TRBJ2-3 and V is TRBV7-9; D possibly uses TRBD1 or TRBD2 (5 bases each). The V gene's germline CDR1 is SEHNR and CDR2 FQNEAQ (reference sequence). CDR3 size: 16 residues. Trimming stripped 5 bases from V and 0 bases from J, with 15 bases between. The CDR3 DNA reads as TGTGCCAGCAGCCCCGGGGACCCAGCTAGCACAGATACGCAGTATTTT. Its protein product is CASSPGDPASTDTQYF.

The chain couples TRBV28 to TRBJ2-7; D is unresolved. Trimming removed 1 base from V and 1 base from J, with 8 bases in between. The CDR3 extends over 14 amino acids. Germline loops: CDR1 MDHEN, CDR2 SYDVKM. CDR3 loop: CASSLSDSSYEQYF. CDR3 nucleotide sequence: TGTGCCAGCAGTTTATCTGACTCGTCCTACGAGCAGTACTTC. The complete variable domain, with remaining parts taken from reference TRBV28 and TRBJ2-7, reads DVKVTQSSRYLVKRTGEKVFLECVQDMDHENMFWYRQDPGLGLRLIYFSYDVKMKEKGDIPEGYSVSREKKERFSLILESASTNQTSMYLCASSLSDSSYEQYFGPGTRLTVT.

The chain is built from TRBV15 and TRBJ1-4, with 8 bases aligning to TRBD1. V lost 2 bases to trimming and J lost 0 bases; unmatched junction nucleotides: 11. CDR3 size: 19 residues. The germline V gene has CDR1 LNHNV and CDR2 YYDKDF (reference sequence). The CDR3 loop reads CATSRSRTGKSTTNEKLFF. DNA of the CDR3: TGTGCCACCAGCAGAAGTCGGACAGGGAAGTCCACAACTAATGAAAAACTGTTTTTT.

The rearrangement joins TRBV10-3 to TRBJ2-3; D is unclear. This CDR3 region has 12 residues. The V end lost 1 base, the J end lost 10 bases, and 9 bases lay between the germline ends. Germline V gene lookup returns CDR1 ENHRY and CDR2 SYGVKD. DNA for the CDR3: TGTGCCATCAGTGAGTTTTTGGAACCGCAGTATTTT. Translation gives CAISEFLEPQYF.

The chain uses TRBV6-6 and TRBJ2-5; 8 bases map to TRBD2. Germline loops: CDR1 MNHNY, CDR2 SVGAGI (reference sequence). The V and J ends lost 0 bases and 4 bases, in that order; junction bases with no gene match: 7. This CDR3 has 16 amino acids. CDR3 loop: CASSYSSGGPGETQYF. CDR3 nucleotide sequence: TGTGCCAGCAGTTACTCGTCGGGGGGGCCGGGAGAGACCCAGTACTTC.

The chain employs TRBV6-1 and TRBJ2-1; 7 bases line up with TRBD2. The CDR3 loop spans 17 amino acids. Germline V CDR1 and CDR2: MNHNS, SASEGT. J gave up 0 bases and V 0 bases, and 5 bases lay outside the gene matches. The CDR3 is CASSEAASGSSYNEQFF. In nucleotides, the CDR3 is TGTGCCAGCAGTGAAGCGGCTAGCGGAAGCTCCTACAATGAGCAGTTCTTC.

The chain joins TRBV6-1 to TRBJ2-6; no clear D. CDR1 MNHNS and CDR2 SASEGT come from the germline V gene. The V and J ends lost 3 bases and 2 bases respectively, with 2 bases between them. The CDR3 runs to 13 residues. CDR3 nucleotides: TGTGCCAGCAGTGACGCTGGGGCCAACGTCCTGACTTTC. Its translation is CASSDAGANVLTF.

The chain is built from TRBV18 and TRBJ1-2, with 10 bases aligning to TRBD1. Losses at the gene ends were 4 bases for V and 3 bases for J; bases not matched to a gene: 2. CDR3 size: 14 residues. In germline, CDR1 is KGHSH, CDR2 LQKENI. For the CDR3, the DNA is TGTGCCAGCTCACTCGGGACAGGGGACTATGGCTACACCTTC. Translated, it gives CASSLGTGDYGYTF.